Presented here are 26 T cell receptor beta chains from one specimen sequenced in a study of T-cell reconstitution after alpha-beta-depleted transplantation in children. During its preparation, the TCRbeta library received unique molecular identifiers. TCRdb independently ran MiXCR on the PCR reads; one entry per CDR3 protein. Of 100,000 to 130,000 distinct CDR3 sequences in the sample, 5% to 7% were seen once. The source was PBMCs, mostly from graft donor cells, collected 360 days after TCRalphabeta/CD19-depleted stem cell transplant. These receptors all stem from a male patient under 10 years old who had a stem cell transplant for acute lymphoblastic leukemia, so the T cells may come from the graft donor.

The rearrangement joins TRBV24-1 to TRBJ2-2; TRBD1 aligns across 7 bases. CDR1 is KGHDR and CDR2 is SFDVKD in the germline V gene. This CDR3 contains 16 residues. Trimming took 4 bases from V and 0 from J; bases not matched to a gene: 4. The CDR3 spells CATSERQGANTGELFF. The CDR3 DNA follows: TGTGCCACCAGTGAACGGCAGGGGGCGAACACCGGGGAGCTGTTTTTT.

V and J are TRBV6-2 or TRBV6-3 and TRBJ1-1; TRBD1 might be the D (6 bases). This CDR3 has 16 residues. V lost 2 bases and J 3 bases, leaving 16 bases between the germline ends. Germline-derived CDR1 and CDR2 are MNHEY and SVGEGT. CDR3 in amino acids: CASSYSLGQTYTEAFF. CDR3 coding DNA: TGTGCCAGCAGTTACAGCCTCGGACAGACATACACTGAAGCTTTCTTT.

The chain has TRBV4-2 and TRBJ2-7; perhaps TRBD1 as D (6 bases). The CDR3 loop spans 15 amino acids. Trimming removed 1 base from V and 0 bases from J, with 10 bases in between. In germline, CDR1 is LGHNA, CDR2 YNFKEQ. CDR3 DNA sequence: TGTGCCAGCAGCCAAGGTCAGGGGAGCTCCTACGAGCAGTACTTC. Encoded protein: CASSQGQGSSYEQYF.

Many counts were recorded for this clonotype. The chain has TRBV6-2 or TRBV6-3 and TRBJ2-1, with 8 positions matching TRBD1. With V trimmed by 4 bases and J by 8 bases, 4 bases remained unmatched. Germline values: CDR1 MNHEY, CDR2 SVGEGT. This CDR3 has 13 amino acids. CDR3 region: CASSLQGDDEQFF. CDR3 nucleotides: TGTGCCAGCAGTTTACAGGGGGATGATGAGCAGTTCTTC.

This clonotype was recorded a few times. The chain joins TRBV6-2 or TRBV6-3 to TRBJ1-5; possibly TRBD1 for D (6 bases). V lost 0 bases to trimming and J lost 3 bases, with 15 bases between them. This CDR3 comprises 17 residues. Germline CDR1 MNHEY, CDR2 SVGEGT. In nucleotides, the CDR3 is TGTGCCAGCAGTTACTCGCCCTTACAGGGCCCCAATCAGCCCCAGCATTTT. It yields the protein CASSYSPLQGPNQPQHF.

This clonotype was found many times. At one end, the junction sequence differs from germline, possibly due to a read error. The rearrangement links TRBV6-5 to TRBJ1-2; 12 bases align to TRBD1. CDR3 length: 14 amino acids. The germline V gene has CDR1 MNHEY and CDR2 SVGAGI. The CDR3 is CASSYLTGTGGLHF. The CDR3 DNA is TGTGCCAGCAGTTACCTAACCGGGACAGGGGGCCTTCACTTC.

This clonotype appeared many times. The chain uses TRBV4-3 and TRBJ2-2, with D unclear. V shed 0 bases and J shed 5 bases, with 10 bases lying between them. The CDR3 has 15 amino acids. The V gene's germline CDR1 is LGHNA and CDR2 YSLEER. The CDR3 nucleotides read TGCGCCAGCAGCCAAGATCCCCAACGGACCGGGGAGCTGTTTTTT. Encoded protein: CASSQDPQRTGELFF.

The rearrangement links TRBV3-1 to TRBJ1-1, with D unresolved. In germline, CDR1 is LGHDT, CDR2 YNNKEL (reference sequence). The V end was cut by 2 bases, the J end by 4 bases, with 2 bases between. The CDR3 spans 11 residues. CDR3 sequence: CASSQLTEAFF. CDR3 coding DNA: TGTGCCAGCAGCCAACTCACTGAAGCTTTCTTT.

This clonotype has a handful of counts. The V and J genes are TRBV6-1 and TRBJ2-2, with D perhaps TRBD1 (5 bases). The CDR3 is 16 amino acids. Germline CDR1 MNHNS, CDR2 SASEGT. Trimming took 6 bases from V and 4 from J, leaving 18 bases between them. CDR3 nucleotides: TGTGCCAGCAGGAACATCCTACAGGAGAGCACCGGGGAGCTGTTTTTT. Translation: CASRNILQESTGELFF.

The sample holds many counts of this clonotype. CDR3 sequence reads: CASSHPTGHTDTQYF. The CDR3 DNA reads as TGTGCCAGCAGCCACCCCACAGGCCACACAGATACGCAGTATTTT. V is TRBV7-2 and J is TRBJ2-3; D possibly corresponds to TRBD1 (5 bases). Germline V gene data show CDR1 as SGHTA and CDR2 as FQGNSA. The CDR3 extends over 15 amino acids. V lost 5 bases and J lost 2, with 14 bases in between.

This clonotype was recorded many times. The genes are TRBV5-5 and TRBJ1-5; TRBD1 aligns across 7 bases. Germline V gene lookup returns CDR1 SGHKS and CDR2 YYEKEE (reference sequence). The CDR3 has 17 amino acids. V shed 2 bases and J 0 bases; nucleotides not matched to a gene: 8. In DNA, the CDR3 is TGTGCCAGCAGCTTACGGGACAGACCCTATAGCAATCAGCCCCAGCATTTT. It translates to CASSLRDRPYSNQPQHF.

This clonotype has at least ten counts. The V call is TRBV29-1, the J call TRBJ2-3; D ambiguous. With 0 bases removed from V and 0 bases from J, the gap between germline ends came to 7 bases. There are 14 residues in the CDR3. CDR1 and CDR2 (germline): SQVTM, ANQGSEA. The CDR3: CSVEEGRSTDTQYF. The CDR3 DNA is TGCAGCGTTGAAGAGGGCAGGAGCACAGATACGCAGTATTTT.

This clonotype was detected many times. The V gene is TRBV2, the J gene TRBJ1-5, with D possibly TRBD1 on 5 matching bases. V dropped 4 bases and J dropped 7 bases, with 8 bases sitting between them. The germline CDR1 and CDR2 sequences are SNHLY and FYNNEI. The CDR3 runs 12 residues. CDR3 in DNA: TGTGCCAGCAGTGTTCCAGGGCAGCCCCAGCATTTT. Its translation is CASSVPGQPQHF.

This clonotype was observed at least ten times. The V gene is TRBV10-3, the J gene TRBJ2-5, with 9 bases identical to TRBD1. The V and J ends lost 0 bases and 5 bases, in that order; junction bases with no gene match: 4. The germline CDR1 and CDR2 sequences are ENHRY and SYGVKD. The CDR3 sequence is 15 residues long. Written as DNA, the CDR3 is TGTGCCATCAGTGAGTCGATGGGGACAGGGGAGACCCAGTACTTC. It codes for CAISESMGTGETQYF.

This clonotype was counted at least ten times. The chain employs TRBV5-1 and TRBJ2-2; D is unclear. This CDR3 comprises 12 residues. Trimming took 0 bases from V and 6 from J, leaving 3 bases between them. Germline CDR1 is SGHRS and CDR2 is YFSETQ. Here the CDR3 DNA reads TGCGCCAGCAGCTTGGTGCCCGGGGAGCTGTTTTTT. This gives the protein CASSLVPGELFF.

Ten or more counts support this clonotype. This chain uses TRBV28 with TRBJ2-7, with a possible D match to TRBD1 (6 bases). The germline V gene encodes CDR1 MDHEN and CDR2 SYDVKM. The V and J ends lost 3 bases and 3 bases respectively, with 15 bases between them. This CDR3 comprises 15 residues. The CDR3 coding sequence is TGTGCCAGCAGTTTTGAAGGGGGAAAGGTCTACGAGCAGTACTTC. Translated, it gives CASSFEGGKVYEQYF.

This clonotype was seen repeatedly, ten times or more. As DNA, the CDR3 is TGCGCCAGCAGCCTCTCCGGCGGGGGGGCGGGAGAGCAGTTCTTC. Amino acids: CASSLSGGGAGEQFF. V gene TRBV4-3 combines with J gene TRBJ2-1, with 9 nucleotides matching TRBD2. V lost 4 bases, J lost 10 bases, and 11 bases stayed unmatched. The CDR3 totals 15 residues. Germline V gene data show CDR1 as LGHNA and CDR2 as YSLEER.

The chain recombines TRBV4-3 with TRBJ1-2, with a tentative D call TRBD1 (5 bases). The V end lost 3 bases, the J end lost 5 bases, and 13 bases lay between the germline ends. Germline V lookup: CDR1 LGHNA, CDR2 YSLEER. This CDR3 contains 14 residues. The CDR3 DNA is TGCGCCAGCAGCCACCTGGCCGGGGCTTATGGCTACACCTTC. It codes for CASSHLAGAYGYTF.

This clonotype was observed at least ten times. The J gene is TRBJ2-1, the V gene TRBV6-2 or TRBV6-3; 12 nucleotides align to TRBD2. The CDR3 loop spans 15 amino acids. The trim removed 5 bases at V and 9 bases at J, leaving 8 bases unmatched. The germline CDR1 and CDR2 sequences are MNHEY and SVGEGT. Here the CDR3 reads CASSATSGGIGEQFF. The DNA of the CDR3 is TGTGCCAGCAGTGCGACTAGCGGGGGAATTGGTGAGCAGTTCTTC.

This clonotype was found many times. The chain uses TRBV20-1 and TRBJ1-6, with D unresolved. Germline values: CDR1 DFQATT, CDR2 SNEGSKA (reference sequence). CDR3 size: 14 residues. V was shortened by 7 bases and J by 6 bases, with 16 bases between the two germline ends. The CDR3 nucleotides are TGCAGTGTTGGAGTTGTCTCAATTAATTCACCCCTCCACTTT. Residues: CSVGVVSINSPLHF.

This clonotype was detected ten times or more. The chain uses TRBV6-2 or TRBV6-3 and TRBJ1-5; no clear D. V lost 4 bases, J lost 9 bases, and 7 bases lay in between. The CDR3 runs to 11 residues. In germline, CDR1 is MNHEY, CDR2 SVGEGT. CDR3 in DNA: TGTGCCAGCAGTTCGTCGCGGCCCCAGCATTTT. Protein: CASSSSRPQHF.

Ten or more counts support this clonotype. CDR3 sequence reads: CATKGSDTGELFF. The CDR3 region has the DNA TGTGCCACCAAGGGGTCGGACACCGGGGAGCTGTTTTTT. The chain carries TRBV24-1 and TRBJ2-2; a weak D match, TRBD1 (5 bases). Germline V gives CDR1 KGHDR, CDR2 SFDVKD. The CDR3 extends over 13 amino acids. V lost 8 bases to trimming and J lost 3 bases, with 9 bases between them.

This clonotype was picked up many times. In nucleotides, the CDR3 is TGCGCCAGCAGCCAAGATCGCAAGGGTGTCTCCAATGAGCAGTTCTTC. Residues: CASSQDRKGVSNEQFF. V is TRBV4-3 and J is TRBJ2-1; D gene ambiguous. The CDR3 loop spans 16 amino acids. V lost 0 bases to trimming and J lost 6 bases, with 15 bases between them. Germline V gene lookup returns CDR1 LGHNA and CDR2 YSLEER.

The V call is TRBV14, the J call TRBJ2-1, with unresolved D. The CDR3 is 14 residues long. Deletions cut 3 bases from V and 2 bases from J, with 8 bases between. Germline-derived CDR1 and CDR2 are SGHDN and FVKESK. CDR3: CASSQSITYNEQFF. The CDR3 DNA sequence: TGTGCCAGCAGCCAGAGTATTACCTACAATGAGCAGTTCTTC. Together with reference TRBV14 and TRBJ2-1, the CDR3 gives the full variable domain: EAGVTQFPSHSVIEKGQTVTLRCDPISGHDNLYWYRRVMGKEIKFLLHFVKESKQDESGMPNNRFLAERTGGTYSTLKVQPAELEDSGVYFCASSQSITYNEQFFGPGTRLTVL.

This clonotype has a handful of counts. V and J are TRBV6-2 or TRBV6-3 and TRBJ2-1, with unresolved D. V was trimmed by 2 bases and J by 8 bases, leaving 13 bases between them. The germline V gene encodes CDR1 MNHEY and CDR2 SVGEGT. This CDR3 has 14 residues. The CDR3 region has the DNA TGTGCCAGCAGTTACGTCATTAGGGTCGATGAGCAGTTCTTC. Protein sequence: CASSYVIRVDEQFF.

This clonotype was found a few times. For the CDR3, the DNA is TGCAGTGCTAGAATGCAGCTGAACACTGAAGCTTTCTTT. The encoded protein is CSARMQLNTEAFF. This chain links TRBV20-1 with TRBJ1-1; no clear D. V was shortened by 2 bases and J by 0 bases, with 7 bases between the two germline ends. Looked up from germline, CDR1 is DFQATT and CDR2 is SNEGSKA (reference sequence). This CDR3 spans 13 amino acids.